This TCR beta chain was recorded in a study of spatial heterogeneity in lung cancer. In the study overall: Detection consistently yielded more beta chains than alpha chains. Matched bulk RNA-seq yielded a T cell transcriptional module score. Counts of TCR transcripts in tumor regions correlated strongly with that score. General study points: Mutation counts in tumors were tracked by counts of expanded intratumoral alpha and beta TCRs.

This clonotype has ten or more counts. Its antigen is unknown. TCRdb independently ran MiXCR on the 5' RACE reads; one entry per CDR3 protein. The sample shows approximately 10,000 distinct CDR3 sequences, around 6.3% of them seen only once. Specified time point: sample taken at primary tumor resection. Some 72 TRACERx patients with early, untreated non-small cell lung cancer donated samples. This sample comprised lung tumor tissue, obtained at surgery. The TCR sequence derives from a male donor with early-stage non-small cell lung cancer.

This CDR3 is CSAWQLSYEQYF. Here the CDR3 DNA reads TGCAGTGCTTGGCAGCTTTCCTACGAGCAGTACTTC. The chain joins TRBV20-1 to TRBJ2-7; D is ambiguous. The germline V gene encodes CDR1 DFQATT and CDR2 SNEGSKA (reference sequence). The CDR3 loop spans 12 amino acids. V dropped 5 bases and J dropped 1 base, with 9 bases sitting between them.